This T cell receptor beta chain is drawn from a study of T cell changes during pregnancy in multiple sclerosis. Germline CDR1 and CDR2: MNHEY and SVGAGI. V was shortened by 5 bases and J by 0 bases, with 7 bases between the two germline ends. This CDR3 is built from 13 residues. The table came from immunoSEQ multiplex PCR; TCRdb's copy has only in-frame clones and leaves some out. The table records tens of thousands of clones, 85% to 95% of them present only once. This TCR was sampled from a female donor with multiple sclerosis, enrolled in a pregnancy study. The chain combines TRBV6-5 with TRBJ1-1, with TRBD1 as a possible D gene (6 bases). The sequencing here drew on peripheral blood, taken in the third trimester of pregnancy. This CDR3 reads CASSGQMNTEAFF. DNA for the CDR3: TGTGCCAGCAGTGGACAGATGAACACTGAAGCTTTCTTT.